This note documents a single T cell receptor beta chain sequence. The source of the sample is a study of spatial heterogeneity in lung cancer. Study details: Untreated early-stage non-small cell lung cancer patients, fewer than 85 in total, were the donors.

Unmatched junction bases numbered 12, after V lost 5 bases and J lost 2 bases. Germline CDR1 reads MDHEN; CDR2 reads SYDVKM. The CDR3 has 19 residues. TCRdb used MiXCR to reprocess the 5' RACE reads, holding one entry per CDR3 protein. The sample holds under 150,000 distinct CDR3 sequences, approximately 11% seen once. Time point given: blood at routine non-recurrence follow-up after resection. The origin of this receptor is a female donor with early-stage non-small cell lung cancer. The chain carries TRBV28 and TRBJ2-4; 13 bases agree with TRBD2. Sequenced material: PBMCs, taken at follow-up. CDR3 sequence: CASSAKTSGRLPTKNIQYF. DNA of the CDR3: TGTGCCAGCAGTGCAAAGACTAGCGGGAGGTTACCCACCAAAAACATTCAGTACTTC.